What follows are 26 T cell receptor beta chains derived from one specimen sequenced in a study of T cell changes during pregnancy in multiple sclerosis. This table comes from immunoSEQ multiplex PCR, and its TCRdb copy is limited to in-frame clones, with some not included. The table lists roughly 50,000 clones, more than 80% of them singletons. The material sequenced was CD8+ T cells from peripheral blood mononuclear cells, taken in the second trimester of pregnancy. These receptors originate from a female donor with multiple sclerosis, enrolled in a pregnancy study.

V and J are TRBV7-6 and TRBJ2-1, with a tentative D call TRBD2 (6 bases). The CDR3 loop spans 14 amino acids. Germline CDR1 reads SGHVS; CDR2 reads FNYEAQ. Trimming removed 5 bases from V and 9 bases from J, with 17 bases in between. The DNA of the CDR3 is TGTGCCAGCAGCCCCGGAGGAGGGCGCCGTGAGCAGTTCTTC. This codes for CASSPGGGRREQFF.

This chain connects TRBV11-1 to TRBJ1-1, with D possibly matching TRBD1 (6 bases). The CDR3 is 12 residues long. Germline CDR1 reads SGHAT; CDR2 reads FQDESV (reference sequence). V was pared by 8 bases and J by 1 base, with 8 bases between. The CDR3 DNA is TGTGCCAGCGAGACAGGGAACACTGAAGCTTTCTTT. Translated: CASETGNTEAFF. The whole variable domain, filled in from reference TRBV11-1 and TRBJ1-1, reads EAEVAQSPRYKITEKSQAVAFWCDPISGHATLYWYRQILGQGPELLVQFQDESVVDDSQLPKDRFSAERLKGVDSTLKIQPAELGDSAMYLCASETGNTEAFFGQGTRLTVV.

CDR3 bases: TGTGCCAGCAGCTTAATACAGGGGGCGTGGGAGCAGTACTTC. As protein: CASSLIQGAWEQYF. V usage is TRBV7-2 and J usage is TRBJ2-7, with 9 positions matching TRBD1. Germline CDR1 SGHTA, CDR2 FQGNSA. The V and J ends lost 2 bases and 7 bases, in that order; junction bases with no gene match: 6. The CDR3 loop spans 14 amino acids.

The gene calls are TRBV14 and TRBJ2-7; the D is unclear. The CDR3 has 12 residues. Trimming took off 0 bases at V and 6 bases at J, with 6 bases between the two ends. Germline V gene lookup returns CDR1 SGHDN and CDR2 FVKESK. CDR3 protein: CASSQEYLEQYF. CDR3 in DNA: TGTGCCAGCAGCCAAGAGTATCTCGAGCAGTACTTC.

V usage is TRBV6-5 and J usage is TRBJ1-2; tentatively, D is TRBD1 (5 bases). Trimming stripped 7 bases from V and 7 bases from J, with 10 bases between. This CDR3 is 11 amino acids long. Germline-derived CDR1 and CDR2 are MNHEY and SVGAGI. CDR3 sequence reads: CASIGHLGYTF. CDR3 nucleotides: TGTGCCAGCATTGGACATCTTGGCTACACCTTC.

This clone is a singleton in its sample. The rearrangement joins TRBV6-6 to TRBJ1-1, with a weak D call TRBD1 (6 bases). Trimming cost V 7 bases and J 0 bases, with 15 bases left between them. The CDR3 has 15 amino acids. The germline CDR1 and CDR2 sequences are MNHNY and SVGAGI (reference sequence). CDR3 region: CASTKLTGMNTEAFF. For the CDR3, the DNA is TGTGCCAGCACTAAACTGACAGGCATGAACACTGAAGCTTTCTTT.

This chain links TRBV13 with TRBJ1-1, with D possibly TRBD1 on 6 matching bases. This CDR3 region has 14 residues. V was clipped by 7 bases and J by 5 bases, with 17 bases between them. Per germline, CDR1 PRHDT and CDR2 FYEKMQ (reference sequence). The chain's CDR3 is CASTFQHRDTEAFF. The CDR3 DNA sequence: TGTGCCAGCACCTTCCAACACAGGGATACTGAAGCTTTCTTT.

This chain joins TRBV7-8 and TRBJ2-7; 9 nucleotides line up with TRBD1. The junction had 8 bases not matched to a gene; V was cut back by 5 bases and J by 3 bases. Germline V gives CDR1 SGHVS, CDR2 FQNEAQ. The CDR3 is made up of 15 amino acids. CDR3 protein: CASSPLGTGYYEQYF. DNA of the CDR3: TGTGCCAGCAGCCCCTTGGGGACAGGGTACTACGAGCAGTACTTC.

The chain employs TRBV29-1 and TRBJ2-5, with 9 bases lining up with TRBD2. V lost 0 bases, J lost 3 bases, and 5 bases stayed unmatched. The CDR3 spans 15 residues. Germline V CDR1 and CDR2: SQVTM, ANQGSEA. The CDR3, as DNA: TGCAGCGTTGAAGATGGGTTAGCGGGGGAAGAGACCCAGTACTTC. Its translation: CSVEDGLAGEETQYF.

The chain links TRBV2 to TRBJ1-1, with D perhaps TRBD1 (6 bases). The V gene's germline CDR1 is SNHLY and CDR2 FYNNEI. The CDR3 totals 12 residues. V shed 5 bases and J shed 6 bases, with 10 bases lying between them. The chain's CDR3 is CASSRGQPEAFF. As DNA, the CDR3 is TGTGCCAGCAGTCGTGGACAGCCTGAAGCTTTCTTT.

This clone was seen just once. This chain links TRBV6-1 with TRBJ2-5; 8 nucleotides line up with TRBD2. Germline CDR1 reads MNHNS; CDR2 reads SASEGT. J gave up 5 bases and V 2 bases, and 10 bases lay outside the gene matches. There are 16 residues in the CDR3. The CDR3 bases are TGTGCCAGCAGTGAACAGCGGGGGAGCACGGGGGAGACCCAGTACTTC. Translating gives CASSEQRGSTGETQYF.

This chain joins TRBV11-2 and TRBJ2-7, with a possible D match to TRBD1 (6 bases). Trimming removed 1 base from V and 5 bases from J, with 9 bases in between. CDR1 is SGHAT, CDR2 FQNNGV, per germline. The CDR3 runs to 13 residues. The CDR3 here is CASSLGRGHEQYF. In DNA, the CDR3 is TGTGCCAGCAGCTTAGGCAGGGGCCACGAGCAGTACTTC.

V is TRBV9 and J is TRBJ1-1, with a possible D match to TRBD1 (5 bases). The V end was cut by 0 bases, the J end by 1 base, with 7 bases between. This CDR3 has 14 residues. The germline CDR1 and CDR2 sequences are SGDLS and YYNGEE. Written as DNA, the CDR3 is TGTGCCAGCAGCGTAGTGGGGGGGAACACTGAAGCTTTCTTT. Protein product: CASSVVGGNTEAFF.

The chain employs TRBV29-1 and TRBJ1-1; possibly TRBD1 for D (5 bases). Per germline, CDR1 SQVTM and CDR2 ANQGSEA. With 7 bases removed from V and 3 bases from J, the gap between germline ends came to 15 bases. The CDR3 is 13 residues long. The CDR3 DNA reads as TGCAGCGCCCACGGGGGGGAACACACTGAAGCTTTCTTT. It encodes CSAHGGEHTEAFF.

The chain combines TRBV6-4 with TRBJ2-1, with D maybe TRBD2 (6 bases). This CDR3 is 13 amino acids long. Germline V CDR1 and CDR2: MRHNA, SNTAGT. V was clipped by 3 bases and J by 8 bases, with 11 bases between them. The CDR3 DNA is TGTGCCAGCAGTGATGGGGAGGTCGATGAGCAGTTCTTC. This translates into CASSDGEVDEQFF.

The genes are TRBV7-6 and TRBJ2-7, with a tentative D call TRBD1 (5 bases). Looked up from germline, CDR1 is SGHVS and CDR2 is FNYEAQ. This CDR3 has 14 amino acids. V lost 1 base, J lost 3 bases, and 10 bases lay in between. The CDR3 protein is CASSLDWTNYEQYF. CDR3 sequence (DNA): TGTGCCAGCAGCTTAGATTGGACAAACTACGAGCAGTACTTC.

The chain couples TRBV19 to TRBJ1-1, with D possibly TRBD1 on 5 matching bases. The germline V gene has CDR1 LNHDA and CDR2 SQIVND (reference sequence). This CDR3 comprises 14 residues. Trimming took 8 bases from V and 6 from J, leaving 19 bases between them. CDR3 DNA sequence: TGTGCCAGTTTCGGCGGGGCCTTTATGGCTGAAGCTTTCTTT. Translating it yields CASFGGAFMAEAFF.

Written as DNA, the CDR3 is TGTGCCAGCAGCGACGCCGTCAGGGGGGAGGATGAGCAGTTCTTC. Protein product: CASSDAVRGEDEQFF. The rearrangement links TRBV9 to TRBJ2-1; TRBD1 might be the D (7 bases). Germline values: CDR1 SGDLS, CDR2 YYNGEE. Trimming removed 3 bases at V and 8 bases at J, with 18 bases between. CDR3 length: 15 amino acids.

The CDR3 spells CASSEQGGNTDTQYF. CDR3 DNA: TGTGCCAGCAGCGAACAGGGGGGGAACACAGATACGCAGTATTTT. This sequence joins TRBV9 and TRBJ2-3, with D tentatively TRBD1 (8 bases). Germline CDR1 reads SGDLS; CDR2 reads YYNGEE. Trimming took 3 bases from V and 2 from J, leaving 13 bases between them. This CDR3 is 15 amino acids long. The variable domain in full, with the rest retrieved from reference TRBV9 and TRBJ2-3, is DSGVTQTPKHLITATGQRVTLRCSPRSGDLSVYWYQQSLDQGLQFLIQYYNGEERAKGNILERFSAQQFPDLHSELNLSSLELGDSALYFCASSEQGGNTDTQYFGPGTRLTVL.

The chain uses TRBV4-1 and TRBJ2-3; 8 nucleotides align to TRBD1. Germline CDR1 and CDR2: MGHRA and YSYEKL. The CDR3 spans 16 residues. V dropped 3 bases and J dropped 3; count of bases not matched to a gene: 8. CDR3 DNA sequence: TGCGCCAGCAGCCAGTACTCAGGGGGCGTTACAGATACGCAGTATTTT. This codes for CASSQYSGGVTDTQYF.

V gene TRBV10-2 combines with J gene TRBJ2-7; TRBD1 aligns across 8 bases. V shed 6 bases, J shed 6 bases, and the junction held 13 bases outside the gene matches. The germline CDR1 and CDR2 sequences are WSHSY and SAAADI. CDR3 length: 15 residues. The CDR3 DNA reads TGCGCCAGCAGGGACTTTACCGGGACAGGCGGCGAGCAGTACTTC. This translates into CASRDFTGTGGEQYF.

The chain joins TRBV4-2 to TRBJ1-2; possible D gene TRBD1, 6 bases. Trimming left V 4 bases short and J 0 bases short, with 18 bases between. The CDR3 is made up of 17 amino acids. Germline lookup yields CDR1 LGHNA and CDR2 YNFKEQ. CDR3 region: CASSPEGTWDTNYGYTF. The CDR3 region has the DNA TGTGCCAGCAGCCCCGAAGGTACCTGGGACACTAACTATGGCTACACCTTC.

The J gene is TRBJ1-4, the V gene TRBV12-1; the D call in the table, TRBD1, was not verified against the DNA. TRBV12-1 is a pseudogene locus. The CDR3 is 16 amino acids. CDR3 sequence (DNA): TGTGCCAACCACTCCCACCAGGGGATCAGCCTTGAAAAACTGTTTTTT. Translation gives CANHSHQGISLEKLFF.

J is TRBJ2-1 and V is TRBV9; 7 bases align to TRBD2. V lost 0 bases and J lost 6; bases outside the gene matches: 6. The CDR3 runs 15 residues. In germline, CDR1 is SGDLS, CDR2 YYNGEE. This CDR3 reads CASSVAASSGNEQFF. The DNA of the CDR3 is TGTGCCAGCAGCGTAGCCGCCTCTAGCGGCAATGAGCAGTTCTTC. Drawing the rest from reference TRBV9 and TRBJ2-1, the complete variable domain is DSGVTQTPKHLITATGQRVTLRCSPRSGDLSVYWYQQSLDQGLQFLIQYYNGEERAKGNILERFSAQQFPDLHSELNLSSLELGDSALYFCASSVAASSGNEQFFGPGTRLTVL.

V usage is TRBV27 and J usage is TRBJ2-1; no clear D. CDR3 size: 14 residues. V was pared by 2 bases and J by 0 bases, with 5 bases between. Germline assignment: CDR1 MNHEY and CDR2 SMNVEV (reference sequence). In DNA form, the CDR3 reads TGTGCCAGCAGTTTAGGCAGCTCCTACAATGAGCAGTTCTTC. It is translated as CASSLGSSYNEQFF.

As for this clone: One end of the junction varies from germline; a read error may be responsible. The V and J genes are TRBV7-2 and TRBJ1-6; 7 bases agree with TRBD1. Germline CDR1 reads SGHTA; CDR2 reads FQGNSA. The CDR3 extends over 14 amino acids. CDR3 coding DNA: TGTGCCAGCACCCGGGGGACAGTGGAAACACCCCCCCACTTT. It translates to CASTRGTVETPPHF.